The clone carrying this T cell receptor beta chain has only a few counts. Antigen: not known. This sample stems from a study of radiation and T cells in renal cell carcinoma. Across the whole study: Nephrectomy followed 15 Gy stereotactic body radiation by 4 weeks.

The germline V gene encodes CDR1 SGDLS and CDR2 YYNGEE. This CDR3 is 11 amino acids long. Trimming cost V 1 base and J 4 bases, with 2 bases left between them. The study, taken as a whole, reports: Pretreatment tumor biopsies were lacking, so baseline clonotypes are unknown. In blood, top tumor clones expanded by 2 weeks, shrinking by 4.

The data were produced by immunoSEQ multiplex PCR, yet TCRdb's version contains in-frame clones alone and is incomplete. Of about 130,000 clones in the sample, roughly four fifths were seen once. Specified time point: blood 2 weeks post-SBRT. Treatment here: 15 Gy SBRT to primary tumor, nephrectomy 4 weeks later. The source is a man aged 50 or older with renal cell carcinoma. The sample was blood, taken from a patient whose treatment included radiotherapy and nephrectomy. The rearrangement joins TRBV9 to TRBJ2-5, with D uncertain. CDR3 bases: TGTGCCAGCAGCGTATCAGAGACCCAGTACTTC. Its protein is CASSVSETQYF.